A selection of T cell receptor beta chains follows, all from one sample in a study of CD8 T cells in ankylosing spondylitis. One entry per CDR3 protein results from TCRdb running MiXCR on the 5' RACE reads. This sample carries 200,000 to 250,000 distinct CDR3 sequences, around 24% of them seen once, and the ten largest clones take roughly 6.7%. The specimen sequenced was blood, either unsorted or a sorted T cell fraction (not recorded which). The receptor source for this set is a male donor with ankylosing spondylitis or in good health (not recorded which). Both conserved end residues are part of each CDR3. The D gene is left open where the match is weak. The size field is filled for only some rows; it gives once, few, many or a size class.

D gene	clone size	V gene	J gene	CDR3 DNA	CDR3 protein
NA	many	TRBV10-3	TRBJ2-3	TGTGCCGTAGGGACATCACAAAAAGATACGCAGTATTTT	CAVGTSQKDTQYF
NA	many	TRBV20-1	TRBJ2-5	TGCAGTGCTAGAGAGATGCCCCCCGGGGAGACCCAGTACTTC	CSAREMPPGETQYF
TRBD1	NA	TRBV20-1	TRBJ2-7	TGCAGTGCCAACCCTCGACAGGGCCACGAGCAGTACTTC	CSANPRQGHEQYF
NA	many	TRBV20-1	TRBJ2-1	TGCAGTGCTCAGTACAGTAAAGGTGGGAGGTGGGATGAGCAGTTCTTC	CSAQYSKGGRWDEQFF
NA	NA	TRBV12-3/TRBV12-4	TRBJ2-1	TGTGCCAGCAGCTTACACGATGGACGGAACTACAATGAGCAGTTCTTC	CASSLHDGRNYNEQFF
NA	NA	TRBV10-2	TRBJ1-1	TGCGCCAGCAGTGAAGGGACTGAGTCCCAAGCTTTCTTT	CASSEGTESQAFF
NA	NA	TRBV20-1	TRBJ1-5	TGCAGTGCTAGAGTCCGGGGCCCCAGGCAGCCCCAGCATTTT	CSARVRGPRQPQHF
TRBD1	few	TRBV25-1	TRBJ2-5	TGTGCCAGCAGTCCTCGTCTACCGGGACAGGGAAGGGACCAAGAGACCCAGTACTTC	CASSPRLPGQGRDQETQYF
NA	many	TRBV7-9	TRBJ2-7	TGTGCCAGCAGCATCGGGACAAAGGGGCGCGAGCAGTACTTC	CASSIGTKGREQYF
TRBD2	few	TRBV12-3/TRBV12-4	TRBJ2-7	TGTGCCAGCAGTCCGACTAGCGCGTCCTACGAGCAGTACTTC	CASSPTSASYEQYF
TRBD1	NA	TRBV6-2/TRBV6-3	TRBJ1-5	TGTGCCAGCAGAAAGACAGGGGGCCATCAGCCCCAGCATTTT	CASRKTGGHQPQHF
TRBD2	many	TRBV10-2	TRBJ2-1	TGCGCCACCGGGACTAGTGGCAATGAGCAGTTCTTC	CATGTSGNEQFF
NA	many	TRBV18	TRBJ1-5	TGTGCCAGCTCACCACAAGGTAGCCAGCCCCAGCATTTT	CASSPQGSQPQHF
TRBD2	NA	TRBV20-1	TRBJ2-1	TGCAGTGCGAGCAGTAGCGGGAGAAGTGAGCAGTTCTTC	CSASSSGRSEQFF
TRBD2	many	TRBV4-3	TRBJ2-7	TGCGCCAGCAGCGCTAGCGGGGGTTACGAGCAGTACTTC	CASSASGGYEQYF
NA	NA	TRBV20-1	TRBJ2-7	TGCAGTGCTACGTCGAGAGGAGAGCAGTACTTC	CSATSRGEQYF
TRBD1	many	TRBV29-1	TRBJ2-5	TGCAGCGTACGAGTACAGGGGGCCAGGCAAGAGACCCAGTACTTC	CSVRVQGARQETQYF
TRBD2	NA	TRBV25-1	TRBJ2-3	TGTGCCAGCAGTTCTAGCGGGAGCCCAGATACGCAGTATTTT	CASSSSGSPDTQYF
TRBD2	many	TRBV20-1	TRBJ2-1	TGCAGTGCTAGATCCCCCGCGGGGGACCCTAATGAGCAGTTCTTC	CSARSPAGDPNEQFF
NA	NA	TRBV4-3	TRBJ2-7	TGCGCCAGCAGCCAAGCCAGGGGGGCGGGTTCAAGCGAGCAGTACTTC	CASSQARGAGSSEQYF
NA	NA	TRBV12-3/TRBV12-4	TRBJ1-2	TGTGCCAGCAGTTTAACCTCGGCGCAGAAGATGTATGGCTACACCTTC	CASSLTSAQKMYGYTF
NA	few	TRBV12-5	TRBJ2-1	TGTGCTAGTGAGGGGGATGAGCAGTTCTTC	CASEGDEQFF
NA	many	TRBV20-1	TRBJ1-3	TGCAGTGCTTCCCAGGGTCGGGGAAACACCATATATTTT	CSASQGRGNTIYF
TRBD1	few	TRBV6-2/TRBV6-3	TRBJ1-6	TGTGCCAGCAGATCGGGACAGACTGCGAATTCACCCCTCCACTTT	CASRSGQTANSPLHF
NA	many	TRBV20-1	TRBJ1-5	TGCAGTGCTACCAGCAGGGCGGACATCGGTCAGCCCCAGCATTTT	CSATSRADIGQPQHF
NA	NA	TRBV18	TRBJ2-7	TGTGCCAGCTCACCACTCCCAGCCAGCTCCTACGAGCAGTACTTC	CASSPLPASSYEQYF
TRBD1	many	TRBV20-1	TRBJ2-7	TGCAGTGCCCGGGACAGGGCCTACGAGCAGTACTTC	CSARDRAYEQYF
TRBD2	NA	TRBV10-3	TRBJ2-1	TGTGCCATCAGTGAGTCATCTAGCGGCGGTATGGAGCAGTTCTTC	CAISESSSGGMEQFF
NA	NA	TRBV20-1	TRBJ2-2	TGCAGTGCTAGACTCAGGGTGACCGGGGAGCTGTTTTTT	CSARLRVTGELFF
NA	few	TRBV29-1	TRBJ1-1	TGCAGCGTTGAATGGGGAGGCACTGAAGCTTTCTTT	CSVEWGGTEAFF
NA	NA	TRBV4-3	TRBJ1-4	TGCGCCAGCAGCCAAGATCGAGGGAGGACTAATGAAAAACTGTTTTTT	CASSQDRGRTNEKLFF
NA	many	TRBV6-5	TRBJ2-6	TGTGCCAGCAGTTACGGACCCTCTGGGGCCAACGTCCTGACTTTC	CASSYGPSGANVLTF
TRBD2	NA	TRBV10-2	TRBJ2-3	TGCGCCAGCAGTGAGATCTTCGAGGCGGGAGGGGGAGATACGCAGTATTTT	CASSEIFEAGGGDTQYF
TRBD2	many	TRBV5-1	TRBJ2-5	TGCGCCAGCAAATTAGGGTCTCTCGGGAGGGCCGTAGAGACCCAGTACTTC	CASKLGSLGRAVETQYF
TRBD2	NA	TRBV10-3	TRBJ2-1	TGTGCCATCAGTGACACGACTAGCGGGAGGGGGAATGAGCAGTTCTTC	CAISDTTSGRGNEQFF
NA	many	TRBV20-1	TRBJ2-3	TGCAGTGCATACGACAAAGAGAGGCAGTATTTT	CSAYDKERQYF
TRBD1	NA	TRBV2	TRBJ2-7	TGTGCCAGCAAGTTAGAAGACAGGGGGTTTAACGAGCAGTACTTC	CASKLEDRGFNEQYF
NA	few	TRBV11-2	TRBJ2-1	TGTGCCAGCAGCTGGGGACGGGAATACAATGAGCAGTTCTTC	CASSWGREYNEQFF
NA	many	TRBV21-1	TRBJ2-7	NA	CASSSGGGTRYHCSYEQYF
NA	many	TRBV27	TRBJ2-7	TGTGCCAGCAGTCCGACCCCGGTGTACTACGAGCAGTACTTC	CASSPTPVYYEQYF